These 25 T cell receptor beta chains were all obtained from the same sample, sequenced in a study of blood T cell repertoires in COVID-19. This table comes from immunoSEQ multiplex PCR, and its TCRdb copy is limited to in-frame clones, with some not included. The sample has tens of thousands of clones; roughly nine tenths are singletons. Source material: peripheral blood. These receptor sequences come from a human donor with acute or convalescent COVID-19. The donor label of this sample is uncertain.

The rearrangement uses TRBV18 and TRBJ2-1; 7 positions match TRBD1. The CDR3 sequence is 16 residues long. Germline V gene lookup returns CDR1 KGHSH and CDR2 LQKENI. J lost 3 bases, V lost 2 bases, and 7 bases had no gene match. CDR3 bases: TGTGCCAGCTCACCAGCAAGGGGGCTTAGCTACAATGAGCAGTTCTTC. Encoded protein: CASSPARGLSYNEQFF. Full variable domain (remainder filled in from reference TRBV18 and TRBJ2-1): NAGVMQNPRHLVRRRGQEARLRCSPMKGHSHVYWYRQLPEEGLKFMVYLQKENIIDESGMPKERFSAEFPKEGPSILRIQQVVRGDSAAYFCASSPARGLSYNEQFFGPGTRLTVL.

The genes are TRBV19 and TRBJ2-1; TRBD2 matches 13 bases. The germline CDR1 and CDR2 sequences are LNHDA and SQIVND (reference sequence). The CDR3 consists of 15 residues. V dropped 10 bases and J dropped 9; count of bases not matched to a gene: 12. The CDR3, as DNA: TGTGCCACCAGTAAGAGGACTAGCGGGAGAAGTGAGCAGTTCTTC. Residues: CATSKRTSGRSEQFF.

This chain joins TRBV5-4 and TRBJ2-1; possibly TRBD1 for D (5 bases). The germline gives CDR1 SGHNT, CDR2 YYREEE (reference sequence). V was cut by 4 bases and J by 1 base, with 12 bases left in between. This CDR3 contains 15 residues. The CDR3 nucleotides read TGTGCCAGCAGCCCCGACAGCGCGTCCTACAATGAGCAGTTCTTC. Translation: CASSPDSASYNEQFF. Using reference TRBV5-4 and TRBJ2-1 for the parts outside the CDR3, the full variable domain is ETGVTQSPTHLIKTRGQQVTLRCSSQSGHNTVSWYQQALGQGPQFIFQYYREEENGRGNFPPRFSGLQFPNYSSELNVNALELDDSALYLCASSPDSASYNEQFFGPGTRLTVL.

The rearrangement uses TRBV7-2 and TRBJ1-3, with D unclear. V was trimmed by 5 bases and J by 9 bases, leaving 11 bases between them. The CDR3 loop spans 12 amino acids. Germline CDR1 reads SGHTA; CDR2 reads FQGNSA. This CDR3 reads CASSPDRGTIYF. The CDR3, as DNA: TGTGCCAGCAGCCCCGATCGCGGCACCATATATTTT.

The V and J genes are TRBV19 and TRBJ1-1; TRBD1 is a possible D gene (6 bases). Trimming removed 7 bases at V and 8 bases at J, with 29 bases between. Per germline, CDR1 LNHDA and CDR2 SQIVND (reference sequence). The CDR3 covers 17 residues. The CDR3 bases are TGTGCCAGTAATAGGGGGTTCGAGGTGTTACGTCAGGGAGAAGCTTTCTTT. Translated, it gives CASNRGFEVLRQGEAFF.

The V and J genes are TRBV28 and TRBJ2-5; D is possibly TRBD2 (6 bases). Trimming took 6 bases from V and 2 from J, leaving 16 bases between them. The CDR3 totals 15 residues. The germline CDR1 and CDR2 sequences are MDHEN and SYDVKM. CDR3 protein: CASRPGLGGQETQYF. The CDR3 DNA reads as TGTGCCAGCAGGCCAGGGTTGGGGGGTCAAGAGACCCAGTACTTC.

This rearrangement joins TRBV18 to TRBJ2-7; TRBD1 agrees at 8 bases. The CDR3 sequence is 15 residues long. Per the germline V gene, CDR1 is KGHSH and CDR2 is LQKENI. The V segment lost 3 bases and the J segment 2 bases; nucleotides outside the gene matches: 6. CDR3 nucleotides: TGTGCCAGCTCACCGCCAGGGGGCTTTGCCTACGAGCAGTACGTC. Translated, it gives CASSPPGGFAYEQYV.

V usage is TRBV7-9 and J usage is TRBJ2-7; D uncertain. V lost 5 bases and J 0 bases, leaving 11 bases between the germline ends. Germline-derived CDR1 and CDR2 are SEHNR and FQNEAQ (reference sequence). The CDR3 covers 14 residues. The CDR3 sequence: CASSPPVSSYEQYF. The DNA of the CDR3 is TGTGCCAGCAGCCCCCCCGTCAGCTCCTACGAGCAGTACTTC.

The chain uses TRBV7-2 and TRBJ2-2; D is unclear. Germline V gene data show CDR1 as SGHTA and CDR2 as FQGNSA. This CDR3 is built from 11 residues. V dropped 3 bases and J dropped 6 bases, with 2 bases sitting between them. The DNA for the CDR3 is TGTGCCAGCAGCTTCGCCGGGGAGCTGTTTTTT. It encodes CASSFAGELFF. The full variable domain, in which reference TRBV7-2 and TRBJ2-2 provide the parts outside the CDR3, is GAGVSQSPSNKVTEKGKDVELRCDPISGHTALYWYRQSLGQGLEFLIYFQGNSAPDKSGLPSDRFSAERTGGSVSTLTIQRTQQEDSAVYLCASSFAGELFFGEGSRLTVL.

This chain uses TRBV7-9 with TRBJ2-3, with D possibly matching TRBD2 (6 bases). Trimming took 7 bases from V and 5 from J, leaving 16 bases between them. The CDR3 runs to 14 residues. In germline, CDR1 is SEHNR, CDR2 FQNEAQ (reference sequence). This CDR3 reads CASTWGVGGDTQYF. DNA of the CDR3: TGTGCCAGCACCTGGGGGGTCGGGGGAGATACGCAGTATTTT. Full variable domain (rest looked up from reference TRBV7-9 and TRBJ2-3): DTGVSQNPRHKITKRGQNVTFRCDPISEHNRLYWYRQTLGQGPEFLTYFQNEAQLEKSRLLSDRFSAERPKGSFSTLEIQRTEQGDSAMYLCASTWGVGGDTQYFGPGTRLTVL.

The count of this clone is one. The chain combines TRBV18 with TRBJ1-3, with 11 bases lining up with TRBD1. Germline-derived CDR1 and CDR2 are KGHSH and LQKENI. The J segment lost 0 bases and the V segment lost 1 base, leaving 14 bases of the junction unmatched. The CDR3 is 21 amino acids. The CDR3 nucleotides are TGTGCCAGCTCACCACAATTCGGGACAGGGGGAGTTATGCACTCTGGAAACACCATATATTTT. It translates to CASSPQFGTGGVMHSGNTIYF.

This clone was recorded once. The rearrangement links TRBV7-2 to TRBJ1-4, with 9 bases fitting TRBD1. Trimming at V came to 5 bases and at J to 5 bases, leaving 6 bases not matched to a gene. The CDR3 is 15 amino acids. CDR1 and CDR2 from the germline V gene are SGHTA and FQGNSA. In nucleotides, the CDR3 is TGTGCCAGCAGCCCCTCCGGGACAGGGAATGAAAAACTGTTTTTT. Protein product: CASSPSGTGNEKLFF.

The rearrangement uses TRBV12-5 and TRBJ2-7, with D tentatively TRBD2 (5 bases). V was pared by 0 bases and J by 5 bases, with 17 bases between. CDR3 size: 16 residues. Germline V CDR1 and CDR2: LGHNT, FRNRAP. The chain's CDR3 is CASGLVLWRSTNEQYV. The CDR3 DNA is TGTGCTAGTGGTTTGGTGCTGTGGAGGTCGACTAACGAGCAGTACGTC.

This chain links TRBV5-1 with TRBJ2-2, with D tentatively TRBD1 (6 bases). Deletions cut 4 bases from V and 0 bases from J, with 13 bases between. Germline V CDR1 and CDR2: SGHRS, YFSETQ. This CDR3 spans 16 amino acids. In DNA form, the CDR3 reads TGCGCCAGCAGCCCTAGACAGGCGCCGAACACCGGGGAGCTGTTTTTT. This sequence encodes CASSPRQAPNTGELFF. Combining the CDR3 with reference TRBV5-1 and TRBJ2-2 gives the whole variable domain KAGVTQTPRYLIKTRGQQVTLSCSPISGHRSVSWYQQTPGQGLQFLFEYFSETQRNKGNFPGRFSGRQFSNSRSEMNVSTLELGDSALYLCASSPRQAPNTGELFFGEGSRLTVL.

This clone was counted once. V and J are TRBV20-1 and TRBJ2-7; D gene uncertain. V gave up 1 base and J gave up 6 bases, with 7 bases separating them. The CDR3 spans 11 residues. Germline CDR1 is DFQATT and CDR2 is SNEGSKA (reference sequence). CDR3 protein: CSARGPGEQYV. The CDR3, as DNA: TGCAGTGCTAGAGGGCCGGGCGAGCAGTACGTC.

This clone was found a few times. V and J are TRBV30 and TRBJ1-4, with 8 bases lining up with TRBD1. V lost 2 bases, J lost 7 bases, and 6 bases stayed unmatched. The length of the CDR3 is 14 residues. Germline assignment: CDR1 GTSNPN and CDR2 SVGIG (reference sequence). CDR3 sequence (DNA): TGTGCCTGGAGTTCCGGACAGGGACCTGAAAAACTGTTTTTT. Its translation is CAWSSGQGPEKLFF.

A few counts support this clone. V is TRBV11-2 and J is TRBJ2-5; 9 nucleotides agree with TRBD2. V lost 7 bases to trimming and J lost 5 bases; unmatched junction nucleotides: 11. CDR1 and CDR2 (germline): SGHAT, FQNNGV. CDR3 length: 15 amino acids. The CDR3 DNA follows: TGTGCCAGCAAAGGGGGAGCGGGGGGCCTGGAGACCCAGTACTTC. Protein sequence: CASKGGAGGLETQYF. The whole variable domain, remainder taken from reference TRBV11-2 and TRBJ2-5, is EAGVAQSPRYKIIEKRQSVAFWCNPISGHATLYWYQQILGQGPKLLIQFQNNGVVDDSQLPKDRFSAERLKGVDSTLKIQPAKLEDSAVYLCASKGGAGGLETQYFGPGTRLLVL.

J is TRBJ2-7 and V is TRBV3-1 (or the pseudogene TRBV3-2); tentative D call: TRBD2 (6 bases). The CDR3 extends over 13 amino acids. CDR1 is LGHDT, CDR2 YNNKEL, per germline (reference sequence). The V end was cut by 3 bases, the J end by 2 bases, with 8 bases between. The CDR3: CASSHGGAYEQYF. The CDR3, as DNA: TGTGCCAGCAGCCACGGCGGGGCCTACGAGCAGTACTTC.

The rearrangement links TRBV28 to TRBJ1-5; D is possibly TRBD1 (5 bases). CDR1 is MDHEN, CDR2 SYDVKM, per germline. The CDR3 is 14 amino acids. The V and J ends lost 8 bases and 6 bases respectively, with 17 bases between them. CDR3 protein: CASRTGGFGQPQHF. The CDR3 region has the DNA TGTGCCAGCCGGACGGGGGGATTTGGTCAGCCCCAGCATTTT.

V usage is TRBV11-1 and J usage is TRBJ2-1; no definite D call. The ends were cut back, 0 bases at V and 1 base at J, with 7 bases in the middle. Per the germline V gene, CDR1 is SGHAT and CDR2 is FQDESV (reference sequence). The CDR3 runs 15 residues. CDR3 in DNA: TGTGCCAGCAGCTTAGCGCTTAGTTCCTACAATGAGCAGTTCTTC. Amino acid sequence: CASSLALSSYNEQFF.

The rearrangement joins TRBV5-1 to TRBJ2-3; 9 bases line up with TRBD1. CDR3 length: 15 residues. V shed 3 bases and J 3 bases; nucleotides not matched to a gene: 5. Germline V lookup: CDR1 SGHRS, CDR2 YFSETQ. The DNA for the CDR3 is TGCGCCAGCAGCTCCGGGACAGGGATAACAGATACGCAGTATTTT. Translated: CASSSGTGITDTQYF. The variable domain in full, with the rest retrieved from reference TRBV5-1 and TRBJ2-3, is KAGVTQTPRYLIKTRGQQVTLSCSPISGHRSVSWYQQTPGQGLQFLFEYFSETQRNKGNFPGRFSGRQFSNSRSEMNVSTLELGDSALYLCASSSGTGITDTQYFGPGTRLTVL.

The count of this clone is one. The CDR3 loop reads CASSSTQGALNGYTF. The DNA for the CDR3 is TGTGCCAGCAGCTCCACACAGGGGGCGTTGAATGGCTACACCTTC. The V call is TRBV7-3, the J call TRBJ1-2; the match to TRBD1 covers 9 bases. CDR1 and CDR2 (germline): SGHTA, FQGTGA. The trim removed 4 bases at V and 6 bases at J, leaving 9 bases unmatched. The CDR3 covers 15 residues.

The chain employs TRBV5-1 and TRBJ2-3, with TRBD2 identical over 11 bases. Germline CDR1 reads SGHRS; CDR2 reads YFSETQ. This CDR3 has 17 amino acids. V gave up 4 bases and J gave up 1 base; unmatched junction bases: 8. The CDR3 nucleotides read TGCGCCAGCAGCCGGACTCTAGCGGGAGGCGGCACAGATACGCAGTATTTT. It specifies CASSRTLAGGGTDTQYF.

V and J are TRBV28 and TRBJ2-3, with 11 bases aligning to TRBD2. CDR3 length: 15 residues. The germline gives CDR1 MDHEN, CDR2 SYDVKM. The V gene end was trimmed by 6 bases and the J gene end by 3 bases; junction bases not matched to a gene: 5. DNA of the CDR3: TGTGCCAGCAGGGGTAGCGGGGGGGCAACAGATACGCAGTATTTT. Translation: CASRGSGGATDTQYF.

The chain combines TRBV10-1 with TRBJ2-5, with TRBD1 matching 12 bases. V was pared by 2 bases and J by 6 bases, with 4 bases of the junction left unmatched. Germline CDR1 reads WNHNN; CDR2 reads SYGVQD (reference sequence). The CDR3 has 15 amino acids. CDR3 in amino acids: CASSEGTGGTKTQYF. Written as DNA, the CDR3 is TGCGCCAGCAGTGAGGGGACAGGGGGCACGAAGACCCAGTACTTC.